This T cell receptor (beta chain) was captured in a study of blood T cell repertoires in COVID-19. Study overall: Some COVID-19 samples were acute and others convalescent; all came from the United States, Italy and Spain. Sample material is recorded as cDNA or gDNA derived from T cells, B-cell-depleted T cells, or PBMCs.

Germline V gene data show CDR1 as SGHVS and CDR2 as FQNEAQ. This CDR3 spans 16 amino acids. Trimming removed 5 bases from V and 4 bases from J; junction bases left unmatched: 5. In the source study's methods: From reference gene primer amplification, estimates of nucleated cell counts were derived. Some clones are missing from TCRdb's copy, which holds only in-frame ones; the method was immunoSEQ multiplex PCR. V and J calls and clone size are as listed in that table; D and trimming were resolved from the DNA. The table shows approximately 70,000 clones, with around 80% occurring only once. The chain couples TRBV7-8 to TRBJ2-1; 13 nucleotides agree with TRBD2. The sample taken for sequencing was peripheral blood. This sequence originates from an elderly man with active or convalescent COVID-19. The CDR3 DNA follows: TGTGCCAGCAGCCCCCTACTAGCGGGGGGGTACAATGAGCAGTTCTTC. The encoded protein is CASSPLLAGGYNEQFF.